Listed below are T cell receptor beta chains from one sample, sequenced in a study of ipilimumab plus nivolumab after autologous stem cell transplantation. Data came from immunoSEQ multiplex PCR; TCRdb stores just in-frame clones and leaves some out. The table records about 940 clones, over 65% of them present only once. Sequencing used PBMCs, obtained in a trial of ipilimumab plus nivolumab as post-transplant consolidation. These receptors all come from a male donor with primary mediastinal lymphoma. The CDR3 runs from the conserved cysteine through the conserved F or W. The D gene is left open where the match is weak. The listing skips clone size in some rows; elsewhere it reads once, few, many or a size class.

j_call | v_call | d_call | clone_size | cdr3_nt | cdr3_aa
TRBJ1-2 | TRBV4-2 | . | few | TGTGCCAGCAGCGGAAAGACCTATGGCTACACCTTC | CASSGKTYGYTF
TRBJ2-7 | TRBV6-1 | . | . | TGTGCCAGCAGTGAAGAATACGGGTCCTACGAGCAGTACTTC | CASSEEYGSYEQYF
TRBJ1-3 | TRBV7-2 | . | . | TGTGCCAGCAGCTTATCTGGACTTGGGCAGGGAAACACCATATATTTT | CASSLSGLGQGNTIYF
TRBJ1-1 | TRBV5-5 | . | once | TGTGCCAGCAGCTTGTCTCCTCTTGGAGAAGCACGTGAAGCTTTCTTT | CASSLSPLGEAREAFF
TRBJ2-7 | TRBV6-1 | . | . | TGTGCCAGCAGCTCATACCGGGACACATCCTACGAGCAGTACTTC | CASSSYRDTSYEQYF
TRBJ2-1 | TRBV5-6 | TRBD1 | . | TGTGCCAGCAGCTTCCCGGACAGGGGGGCGTACAATGAGCAGTTCTTC | CASSFPDRGAYNEQFF
TRBJ2-2 | TRBV5-3 | TRBD2 | . | TGTGCCAGCAGCCTAGCGGGAGGGCCTGGGGAGCTGTTTTTT | CASSLAGGPGELFF
TRBJ1-1 | TRBV28 | . | . | TGTGCCAGCAGACGGGCAGCAAGGGGGGCTGAAGCTTTCTTT | CASRRAARGAEAFF
TRBJ1-1 | TRBV28 | . | . | TGTGCCAGCAGGGGGGGGAGAACTGAAGCTTTCTTT | CASRGGRTEAFF
TRBJ2-5 | TRBV27 | . | . | TGTGCCAGCAGTTTCGGCGACCAAGAGACCCAGTACTTC | CASSFGDQETQYF
TRBJ2-7 | TRBV4-2 | TRBD2 | . | TGTGCCAGCAGCTTGCGGGGGGTATCCTACGAGCAGTACTTC | CASSLRGVSYEQYF
TRBJ1-5 | TRBV27 | . | large | TGTGCCAGCAGCTCCCGGGACGACAATCAGCCCCAGCATTTT | CASSSRDDNQPQHF
TRBJ2-1 | TRBV27 | . | once | TGTGCCAGCAGTAGATACAATGAGCAGTTCTTC | CASSRYNEQFF
TRBJ1-2 | TRBV27 | . | once | TGTGCCAGCAGTACTAACAGGGAAAGCTATGGCTACACCTTC | CASSTNRESYGYTF
TRBJ2-5 | TRBV2 | . | . | TGTGCCAGCAGTCCCCTGGGAAGTAAACAAGAGACCCAGTACTTC | CASSPLGSKQETQYF
TRBJ1-2 | TRBV11-3 | TRBD1 | once | TGTGCCAGCAGCTTCGGAACAGGGGGACCTAACTATGGCTACACCTTC | CASSFGTGGPNYGYTF
TRBJ2-5 | TRBV5-1 | . | . | TGCGCCAGCCTACCGACTACCTGGGGAGAGACCCAGTACTTC | CASLPTTWGETQYF
TRBJ2-1 | TRBV5-1 | . | . | TGCGCCAGCAGCTTGCTACAGCTTTACAATGAGCAGTTCTTC | CASSLLQLYNEQFF
TRBJ2-7 | TRBV18 | . | . | TGTGCCAGCTCAAGGACCCTAACCGGGACTGCATCCTACGAGCAGTACTTC | CASSRTLTGTASYEQYF
TRBJ2-5 | TRBV19 | TRBD1 | once | TGTGCCAGTAGTTTCCCCAGGGGGCAGGAGACCCAGTACTTC | CASSFPRGQETQYF
TRBJ1-1 | TRBV7-7 | . | once | TGTGCTAGCAGCTTATCTAAGAACACTGAAGCTTTCTTT | CASSLSKNTEAFF
TRBJ1-5 | TRBV2 | . | . | TGTGCCAGCAGTGAGTTGAGGGGAGGACAGCCCCAGCATTTT | CASSELRGGQPQHF
TRBJ1-5 | TRBV2 | TRBD1 | . | TGTGCCAGCAGTCAGGACAGGGTTAGCAATCAGCCCCAGCATTTT | CASSQDRVSNQPQHF
TRBJ2-7 | TRBV11-2 | TRBD1 | . | TGTGCCAGCAGCTTATCTTTAGGGACAGACTCCTACGAGCAGTACTTC | CASSLSLGTDSYEQYF
TRBJ2-7 | TRBV10-3 | TRBD2 | few | TGTGCCACCCTCACTCTAGCGGGGACTTACGAGCAGTACTTC | CATLTLAGTYEQYF
TRBJ1-3 | TRBV4-1 | TRBD1 | few | TGCGCCAGCAGCCAAGAACGGACAGGGTATGGAAACACCATATATTTT | CASSQERTGYGNTIYF
TRBJ2-5 | TRBV5-4 | . | . | TGTGCCAGCAGCCTAACGGAGGGGGGGAGTCGGACCCAGTACTTC | CASSLTEGGSRTQYF
TRBJ2-7 | TRBV6-6 | TRBD1 | . | TGTGCCAGCAGTTCATTGGGGACAGGGTTTAACGAGCAGTACTTC | CASSSLGTGFNEQYF
TRBJ1-4 | TRBV18 | . | . | TGTGCCAGCTCACCAGGGGGCAGGTCTAATGAAAAACTGTTTTTT | CASSPGGRSNEKLFF
TRBJ2-5 | TRBV2 | TRBD1 | few | TGTGCCAGCAGTGAACAGTCAGGGGGTCAAGAGACCCAGTACTTC | CASSEQSGGQETQYF
TRBJ2-3 | TRBV7-9 | TRBD1 | . | TGTGCCAGCAGCCGGAGACAGGGCCAGAGGGGAGATACGCAGTATTTT | CASSRRQGQRGDTQYF
TRBJ2-3 | TRBV27 | . | . | TGTGCCAGCAGTTTATGGGGGACGGGGGCCCGCACAGATACGCAGTATTTT | CASSLWGTGARTDTQYF
TRBJ1-4 | TRBV27 | TRBD1 | . | TGTGCCAGCAGTCTGGACAGGGCGGGAGAAAAACTGTTTTTT | CASSLDRAGEKLFF
TRBJ2-1 | TRBV5-1 | . | . | TGCGCCAGCAGCTCGGATATCGGACCTTACAATGAGCAGTTCTTC | CASSSDIGPYNEQFF
TRBJ2-3 | TRBV5-6 | TRBD1 | . | TGTGCCAGCAGCTTGGGATTCGACAGGGGGCCAGATACGCAGTATTTT | CASSLGFDRGPDTQYF
TRBJ1-1 | TRBV19 | TRBD1 | . | TGTGCCAGTAGTGTTGCCGGGACAGGGAGAACTGAAGCTTTCTTT | CASSVAGTGRTEAFF
TRBJ1-1 | TRBV13 | . | . | TGTGCCAGCAGCTTGTCCCAGAACACTGAAGCTTTCTTT | CASSLSQNTEAFF
TRBJ1-4 | TRBV25-1 | . | few | TGTGCCAGCAGTGAATCTAGCGGGAAACTGTTTTTT | CASSESSGKLFF
TRBJ2-1 | TRBV7-9 | . | once | TGTGCCAGCAATGGGTTTCCCAACAATGAGCAGTTCTTC | CASNGFPNNEQFF
TRBJ2-3 | TRBV7-6 | . | . | TGTGCCAGCAGCTTAGTACTAGGTGATACGCAGTATTTT | CASSLVLGDTQYF
TRBJ2-1 | TRBV19 | . | . | TGTGCCAGTAGTGTACGGGAAGCTCGCCGTGAGCAGTTCTTC | CASSVREARREQFF
TRBJ1-1 | TRBV5-4 | . | . | TGTGCCAGCAGCTTAAAACAGGGCACTGAAGCTTTCTTT | CASSLKQGTEAFF
TRBJ1-1 | TRBV30 | . | . | TGTGCCTGGGACCAAGGTCGGAGCACTGAAGCTTTCTTT | CAWDQGRSTEAFF
TRBJ2-5 | TRBV6-1 | . | . | TGTGCCAGCAGTGAGTACAGGGAGGGCCAGTACTTC | CASSEYREGQYF
TRBJ1-6 | TRBV25-1 | TRBD1 | . | TGTGCCAGCAGTGAAACAGGGGGAAATTCACCCCTCCACTTT | CASSETGGNSPLHF
TRBJ2-1 | TRBV7-9 | TRBD1 | . | TGTGCCAGCAGCTTAGACGGGACAGGGGAGGGGAATGAGCAGTTCTTC | CASSLDGTGEGNEQFF
TRBJ1-1 | TRBV7-9 | . | . | TGTGCCAGCAGCTTATCCGCTTTTGGTGGGACTGAAGCTTTCTTT | CASSLSAFGGTEAFF
TRBJ2-7 | TRBV7-9 | TRBD2 | . | TGTGCCAGCAGCCCCGGACTAGCGGGGAGCTCCTACGAGCAGTACTTC | CASSPGLAGSSYEQYF
TRBJ2-7 | TRBV4-1 | TRBD1 | . | TGCGCCAGCAGCCAATCGAGCAGAGGACAGGGAACCGAGCAGTACTTC | CASSQSSRGQGTEQYF
TRBJ1-1 | TRBV2 | . | . | TGTGCCAGCAGTGAACCCCCGCCGAGATTGAACACTGAAGCTTTCTTT | CASSEPPPRLNTEAFF
TRBJ2-7 | TRBV4-3 | . | . | TGCGCCAGCAGCCCGGAGTGGGCGGGGCGGACCTACGAGCAGTACTTC | CASSPEWAGRTYEQYF